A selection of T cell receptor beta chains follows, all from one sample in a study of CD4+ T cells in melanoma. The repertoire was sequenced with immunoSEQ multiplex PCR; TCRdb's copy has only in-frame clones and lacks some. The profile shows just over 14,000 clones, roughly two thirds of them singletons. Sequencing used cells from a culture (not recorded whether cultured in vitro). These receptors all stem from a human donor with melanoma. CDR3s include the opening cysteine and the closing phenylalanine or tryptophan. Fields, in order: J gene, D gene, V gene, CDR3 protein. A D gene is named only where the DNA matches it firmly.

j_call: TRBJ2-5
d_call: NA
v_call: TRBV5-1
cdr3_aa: CASSLSTGRETQYF

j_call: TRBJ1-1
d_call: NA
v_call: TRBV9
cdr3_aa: CASSALTGRAEAFF

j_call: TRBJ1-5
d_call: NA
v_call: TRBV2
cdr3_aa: CASSVVGSNQPQHF

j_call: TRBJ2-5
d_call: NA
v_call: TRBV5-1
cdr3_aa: CASSLMSGVAETQYF

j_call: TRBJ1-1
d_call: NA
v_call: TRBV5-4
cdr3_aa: CASSLVDLEGMRAEAFF

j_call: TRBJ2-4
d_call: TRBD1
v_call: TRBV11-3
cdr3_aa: CASSLDRGRSAKNIQYF

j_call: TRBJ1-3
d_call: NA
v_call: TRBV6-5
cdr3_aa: CASSYAGKSGNTIYF

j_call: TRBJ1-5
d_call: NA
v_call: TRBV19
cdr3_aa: CASSHPTGRGDLVHNQPQHF

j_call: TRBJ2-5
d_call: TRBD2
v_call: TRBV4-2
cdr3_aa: CASSQAGGGGEKTQYF

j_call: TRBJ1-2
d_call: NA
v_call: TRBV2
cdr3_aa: CASSATGAVRGGYTF

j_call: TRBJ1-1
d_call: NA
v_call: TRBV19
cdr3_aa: CASSIGLTNTEAFF

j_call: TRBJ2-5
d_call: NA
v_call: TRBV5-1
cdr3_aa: CASSLWGRIETQYF

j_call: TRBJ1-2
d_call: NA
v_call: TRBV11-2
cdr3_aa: CASSPPPATGRYGYTF

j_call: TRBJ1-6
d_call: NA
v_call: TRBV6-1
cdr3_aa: CASSEEGNSPLHF

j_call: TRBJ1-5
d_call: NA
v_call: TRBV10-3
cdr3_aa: CASSPREGGNQPQHF

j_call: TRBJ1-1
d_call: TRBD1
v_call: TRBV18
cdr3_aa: CASSPRAGTGLEAFF

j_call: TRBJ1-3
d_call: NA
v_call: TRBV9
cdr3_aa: CASSVGGQSSGNTIYF

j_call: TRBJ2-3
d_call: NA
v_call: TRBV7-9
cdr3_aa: CASSLRTESTDTQYF

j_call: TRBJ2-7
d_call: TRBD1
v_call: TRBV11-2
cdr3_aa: CASSRLGQRGEQYF

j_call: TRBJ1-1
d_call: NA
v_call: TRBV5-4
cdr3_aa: CASSLARGVPEAFF

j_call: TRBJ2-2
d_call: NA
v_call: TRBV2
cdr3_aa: CASSVGALNTGELFF

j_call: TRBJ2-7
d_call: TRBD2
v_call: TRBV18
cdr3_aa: CASSPGTSGGYEQYF

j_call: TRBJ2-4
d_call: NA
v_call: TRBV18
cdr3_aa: CASSPEGWLRAKNIQYF

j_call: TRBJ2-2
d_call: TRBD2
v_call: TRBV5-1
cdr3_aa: CASAPVAGGDTGELFF

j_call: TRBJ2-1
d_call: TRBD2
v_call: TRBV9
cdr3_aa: CASSVGTRDLNEQFF

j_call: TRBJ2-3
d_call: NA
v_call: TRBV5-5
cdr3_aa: CASSLGGWQRRTDTQYF

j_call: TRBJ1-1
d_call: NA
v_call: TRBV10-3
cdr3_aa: CAISDTGLGTEAFF

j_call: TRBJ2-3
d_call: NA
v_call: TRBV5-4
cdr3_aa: CASSLARGTQYF

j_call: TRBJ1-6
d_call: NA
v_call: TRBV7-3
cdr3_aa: CASSLRARSPLHF

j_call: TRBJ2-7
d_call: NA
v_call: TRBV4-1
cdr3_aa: CASSQDREQYF

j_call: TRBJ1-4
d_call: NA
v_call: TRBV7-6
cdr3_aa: CASSLFDQKLFF

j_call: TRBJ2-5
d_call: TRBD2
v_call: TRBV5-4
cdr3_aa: CASSFPSGGLEETQYF

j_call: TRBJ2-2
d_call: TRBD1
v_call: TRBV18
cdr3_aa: CASSPGTATGELFF

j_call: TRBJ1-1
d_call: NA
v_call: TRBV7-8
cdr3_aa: CASSLSQARMNTEAFF

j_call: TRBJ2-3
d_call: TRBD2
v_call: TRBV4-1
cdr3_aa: CASSQRLRTSGGHRGDTQYF

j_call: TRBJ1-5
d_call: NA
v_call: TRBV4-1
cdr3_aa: CASSHGIREGVAQPQHF

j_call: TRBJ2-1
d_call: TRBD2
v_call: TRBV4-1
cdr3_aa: CASSRELTSGGRNEQFF

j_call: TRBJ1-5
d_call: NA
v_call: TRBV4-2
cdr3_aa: CASSFSGGNQPQHF

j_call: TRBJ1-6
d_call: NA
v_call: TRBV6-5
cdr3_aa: CASSYSRSGFHSPLHF

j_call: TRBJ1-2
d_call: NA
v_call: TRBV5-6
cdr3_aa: CASSSGQRLNYGYTF

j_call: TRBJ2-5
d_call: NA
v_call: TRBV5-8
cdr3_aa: CASTKGVQTQYF

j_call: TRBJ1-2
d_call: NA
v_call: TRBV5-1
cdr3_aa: CASSRDNSGYTF

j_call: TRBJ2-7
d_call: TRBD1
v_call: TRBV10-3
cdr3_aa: CASSLHHRGEQYF

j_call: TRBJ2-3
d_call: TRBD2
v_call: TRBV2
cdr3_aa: CATSTSGGFSDTQYF

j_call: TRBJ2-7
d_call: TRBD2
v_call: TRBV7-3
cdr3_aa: CASSLTSGGRGPGEQYF

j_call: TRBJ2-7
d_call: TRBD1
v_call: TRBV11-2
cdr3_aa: CASSLTQTGVGYEQYF

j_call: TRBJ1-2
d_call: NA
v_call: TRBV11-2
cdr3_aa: CASSLRTQGIAGYTF

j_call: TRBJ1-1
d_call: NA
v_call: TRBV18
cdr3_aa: CASSPYGADTEAFF

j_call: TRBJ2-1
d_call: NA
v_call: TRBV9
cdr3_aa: CASSATGSSYNEQFF

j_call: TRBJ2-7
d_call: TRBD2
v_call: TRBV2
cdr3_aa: CASSSLKSSGGAIYEQYF

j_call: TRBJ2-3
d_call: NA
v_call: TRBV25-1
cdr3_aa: CASTVRDTQYF

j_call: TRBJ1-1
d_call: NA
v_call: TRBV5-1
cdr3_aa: CASSLSGVDTEAFF

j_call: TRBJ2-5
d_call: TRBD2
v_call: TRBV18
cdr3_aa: CASSPPTGGGPRETQYF